This T cell receptor (beta chain) appears in the sequencing data of a study of shared T cell receptors in the human thymus. The CDR3 contains 13 residues. The ends lost 8 bases at V and 6 bases at J; junction bases unmatched: 6. The germline gives CDR1 SGHAT, CDR2 FQNNGV. Measured with immunoSEQ multiplex PCR; TCRdb has only the in-frame clones, and not every one. The table shows approximately 730,000 clones, with approximately 85% occurring only once. These same data were also listed under a study on human thymus T cells. This second study notes: Congenital heart defects were the reason for the corrective surgery that the donors, healthy Finnish infants, were having. Corrective cardiac surgery supplied the resected thymus tissue. V and J gene usage appeared biased in thymic and blood repertoires. Related research described strongly overlapping thymic repertoires in unrelated people.

The chain employs TRBV11-2 and TRBJ2-7; 11 bases align to TRBD1. The sequenced material came from thymocytes. The TCR originated in a girl less than two years old with a congenital heart defect. Here the CDR3 reads CASLPGQGGEQYF. CDR3 bases: TGTGCCAGCCTCCCGGGACAGGGGGGCGAGCAGTACTTC.